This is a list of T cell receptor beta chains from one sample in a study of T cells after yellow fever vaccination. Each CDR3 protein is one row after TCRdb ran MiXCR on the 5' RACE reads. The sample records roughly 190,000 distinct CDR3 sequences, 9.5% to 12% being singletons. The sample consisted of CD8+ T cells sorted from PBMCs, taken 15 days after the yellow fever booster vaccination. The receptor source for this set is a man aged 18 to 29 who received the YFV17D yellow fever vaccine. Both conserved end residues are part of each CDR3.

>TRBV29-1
CSVETRTRNEQFF
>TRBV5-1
CASSQQGNYNEQFF
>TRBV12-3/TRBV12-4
CASSHTVASDEQYF
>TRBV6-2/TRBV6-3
CATTGGTEAFF
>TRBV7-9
CASNPSAGTGHTGRFF
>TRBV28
CASSLDTAIYNEQFF
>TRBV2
CASSDRTGGNQPQHF
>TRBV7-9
CASSSVISLNTEAFF
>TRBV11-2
CASSMPGRSLYEQYF
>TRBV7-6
CASSTPAGGYNEQFF
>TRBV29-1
CSVGTGGEHTQYF
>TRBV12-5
CASGLVLGVPYNEQFF
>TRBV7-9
CASSTVQRGAGELFF
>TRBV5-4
CASSSPSGGDLSDTQYF
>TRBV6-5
CASSIPGVRDTQYF